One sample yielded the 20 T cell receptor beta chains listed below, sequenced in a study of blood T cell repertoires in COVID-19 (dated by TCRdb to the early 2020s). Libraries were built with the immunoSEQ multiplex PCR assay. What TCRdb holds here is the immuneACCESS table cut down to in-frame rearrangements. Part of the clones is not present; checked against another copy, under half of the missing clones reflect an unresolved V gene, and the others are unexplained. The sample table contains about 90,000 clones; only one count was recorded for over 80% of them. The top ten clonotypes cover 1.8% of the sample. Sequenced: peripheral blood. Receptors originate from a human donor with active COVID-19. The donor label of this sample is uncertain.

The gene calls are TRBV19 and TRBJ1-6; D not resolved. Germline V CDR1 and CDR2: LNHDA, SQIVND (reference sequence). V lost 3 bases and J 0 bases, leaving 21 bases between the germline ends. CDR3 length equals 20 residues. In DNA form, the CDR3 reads TGTGCCAGTAGTATGAGGGCCTCGATCCTTCAAAGCTCCTATAATTCACCCCTCCACTTT. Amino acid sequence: CASSMRASILQSSYNSPLHF.

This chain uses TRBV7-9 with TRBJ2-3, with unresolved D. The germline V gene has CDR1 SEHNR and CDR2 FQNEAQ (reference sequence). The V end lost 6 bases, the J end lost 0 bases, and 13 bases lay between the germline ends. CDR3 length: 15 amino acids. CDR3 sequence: CASSFPRRSTDTQYF. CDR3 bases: TGTGCCAGCAGTTTTCCTAGGAGAAGCACAGATACGCAGTATTTT.

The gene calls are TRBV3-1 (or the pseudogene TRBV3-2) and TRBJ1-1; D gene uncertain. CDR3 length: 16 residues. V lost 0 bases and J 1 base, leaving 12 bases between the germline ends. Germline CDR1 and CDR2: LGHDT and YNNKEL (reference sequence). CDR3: CASSQDGRGSNTEAFF. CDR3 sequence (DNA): TGTGCCAGCAGCCAAGATGGCAGAGGATCGAACACTGAAGCTTTCTTT.

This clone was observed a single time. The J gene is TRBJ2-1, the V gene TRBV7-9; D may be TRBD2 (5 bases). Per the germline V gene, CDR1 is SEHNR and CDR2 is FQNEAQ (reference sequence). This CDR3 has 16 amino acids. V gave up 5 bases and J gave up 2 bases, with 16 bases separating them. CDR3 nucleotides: TGTGCCAGCAGCCCTCGTGCTAGCAGTACCTACAATGAGCAGTTCTTC. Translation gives CASSPRASSTYNEQFF.

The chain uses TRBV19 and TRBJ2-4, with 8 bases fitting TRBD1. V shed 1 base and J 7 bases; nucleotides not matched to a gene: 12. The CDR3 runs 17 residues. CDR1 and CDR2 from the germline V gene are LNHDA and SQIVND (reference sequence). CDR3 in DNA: TGTGCCAGTAGTATAGTTATGAGGGCAGGGGGCCGTAACATTCAGTACTTC. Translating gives CASSIVMRAGGRNIQYF.

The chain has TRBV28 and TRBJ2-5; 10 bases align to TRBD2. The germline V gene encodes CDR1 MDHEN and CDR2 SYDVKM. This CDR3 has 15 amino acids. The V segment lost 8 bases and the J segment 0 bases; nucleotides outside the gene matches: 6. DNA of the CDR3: TGTGCCAGCGGACTAGCGGATGAATACCAAGAGACCCAGTACTTC. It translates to CASGLADEYQETQYF.

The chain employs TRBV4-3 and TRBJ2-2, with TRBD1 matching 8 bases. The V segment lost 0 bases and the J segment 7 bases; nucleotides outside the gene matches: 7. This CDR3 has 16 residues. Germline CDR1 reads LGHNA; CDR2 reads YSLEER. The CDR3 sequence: CASSQEWQGADGELFF. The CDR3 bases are TGCGCCAGCAGCCAAGAGTGGCAGGGGGCCGACGGGGAGCTGTTTTTT.

The CDR3 region is CASSPIGQGTTGELFF. The CDR3 nucleotides are TGCGCCAGCAGCCCAATCGGGCAGGGGACCACCGGGGAGCTGTTTTTT. V and J are TRBV5-1 and TRBJ2-2; the D gene is possibly TRBD1 (6 bases). The CDR3 has 16 residues. Germline V lookup: CDR1 SGHRS, CDR2 YFSETQ. V dropped 4 bases and J dropped 4 bases, with 17 bases sitting between them.

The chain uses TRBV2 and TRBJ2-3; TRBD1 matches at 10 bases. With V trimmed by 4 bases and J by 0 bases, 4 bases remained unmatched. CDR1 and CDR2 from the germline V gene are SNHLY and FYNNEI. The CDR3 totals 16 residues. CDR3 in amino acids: CASSVGQGTSTDTQYF. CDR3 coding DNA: TGTGCCAGCAGTGTGGGACAGGGGACTAGCACAGATACGCAGTATTTT.

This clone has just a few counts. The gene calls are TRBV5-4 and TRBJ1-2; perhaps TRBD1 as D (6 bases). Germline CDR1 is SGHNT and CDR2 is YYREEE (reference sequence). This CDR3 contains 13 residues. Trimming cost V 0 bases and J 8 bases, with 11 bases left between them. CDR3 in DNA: TGTGCCAGCAGCTTGGTGGGGGCCCAGGGCTACACCTTC. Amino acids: CASSLVGAQGYTF. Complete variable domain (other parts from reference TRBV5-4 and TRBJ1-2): ETGVTQSPTHLIKTRGQQVTLRCSSQSGHNTVSWYQQALGQGPQFIFQYYREEENGRGNFPPRFSGLQFPNYSSELNVNALELDDSALYLCASSLVGAQGYTFGSGTRLTVV.

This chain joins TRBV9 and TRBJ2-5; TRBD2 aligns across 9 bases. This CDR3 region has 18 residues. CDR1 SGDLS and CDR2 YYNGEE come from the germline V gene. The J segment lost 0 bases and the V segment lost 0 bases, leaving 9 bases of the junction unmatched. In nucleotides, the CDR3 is TGTGCCAGCAGCGTAGCAGGAGGACTAGCGCGGAACCAAGAGACCCAGTACTTC. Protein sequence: CASSVAGGLARNQETQYF.

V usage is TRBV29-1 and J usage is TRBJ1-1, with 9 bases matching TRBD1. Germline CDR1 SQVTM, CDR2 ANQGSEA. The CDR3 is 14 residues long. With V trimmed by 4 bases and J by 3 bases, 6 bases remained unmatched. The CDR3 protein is CSVVKGQGDTEAFF. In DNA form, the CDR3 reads TGCAGCGTTGTTAAGGGACAGGGAGACACTGAAGCTTTCTTT.

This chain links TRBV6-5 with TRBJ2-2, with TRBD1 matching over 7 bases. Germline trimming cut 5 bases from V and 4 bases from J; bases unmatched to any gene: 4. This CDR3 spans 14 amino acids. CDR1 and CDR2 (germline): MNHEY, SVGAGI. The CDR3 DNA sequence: TGTGCCAGCAGTCGACAGGGTATCACCGGGGAGCTGTTTTTT. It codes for CASSRQGITGELFF.

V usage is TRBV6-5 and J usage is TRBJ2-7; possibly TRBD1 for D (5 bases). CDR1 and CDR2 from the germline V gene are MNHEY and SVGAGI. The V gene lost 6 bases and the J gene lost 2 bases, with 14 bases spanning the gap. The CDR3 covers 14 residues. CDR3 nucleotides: TGTGCCAGCAGGTTGACAGACCCACCCTACGAGCAGTACTTC. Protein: CASRLTDPPYEQYF.

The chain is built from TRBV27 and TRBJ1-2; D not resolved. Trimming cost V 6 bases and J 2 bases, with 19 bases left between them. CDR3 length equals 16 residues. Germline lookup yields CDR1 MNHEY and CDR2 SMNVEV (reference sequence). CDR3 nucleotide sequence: TGTGCCAGCAGACTGACCCCAATCCGGGGAAACTATGGCTACACCTTC. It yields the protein CASRLTPIRGNYGYTF.

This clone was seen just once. CDR3 sequence: CASSLDRNEQFF. The CDR3 coding sequence is TGCGCCAGCAGCTTGGACAGGAATGAGCAGTTCTTC. V gene TRBV5-1 combines with J gene TRBJ2-1; TRBD1 might be the D (5 bases). CDR1 is SGHRS and CDR2 is YFSETQ in the germline V gene. CDR3 length: 12 amino acids. V lost 0 bases, J lost 7 bases, and 5 bases lay in between.

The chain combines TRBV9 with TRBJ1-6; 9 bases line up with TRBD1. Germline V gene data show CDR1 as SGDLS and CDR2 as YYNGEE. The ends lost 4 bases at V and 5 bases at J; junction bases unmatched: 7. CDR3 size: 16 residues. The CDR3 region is CASSSRTGVDNSPLHF. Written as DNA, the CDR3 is TGTGCCAGCAGCTCACGGACAGGGGTTGATAATTCACCCCTCCACTTT.

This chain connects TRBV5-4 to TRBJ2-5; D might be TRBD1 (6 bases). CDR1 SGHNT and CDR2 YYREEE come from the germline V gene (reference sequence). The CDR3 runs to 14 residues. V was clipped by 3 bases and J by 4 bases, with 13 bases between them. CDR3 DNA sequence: TGTGCCAGCAGCTCTGGTCCACAGGGAGAGACCCAGTACTTC. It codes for CASSSGPQGETQYF.

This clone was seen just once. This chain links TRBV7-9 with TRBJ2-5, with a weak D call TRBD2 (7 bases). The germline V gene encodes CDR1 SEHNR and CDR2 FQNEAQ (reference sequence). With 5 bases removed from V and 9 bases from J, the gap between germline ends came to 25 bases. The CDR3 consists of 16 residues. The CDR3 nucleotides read TGTGCCAGCAGCCCTAGGAGGGGGGGCCTTTCCTTGGCCCAGTACTTC. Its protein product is CASSPRRGGLSLAQYF.

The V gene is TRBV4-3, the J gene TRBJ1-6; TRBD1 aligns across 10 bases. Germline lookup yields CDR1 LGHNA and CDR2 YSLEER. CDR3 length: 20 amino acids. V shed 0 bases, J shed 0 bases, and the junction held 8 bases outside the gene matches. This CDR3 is CASSQDFVGQGSSYNSPLHF. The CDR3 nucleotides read TGCGCCAGCAGCCAAGATTTTGTGGGACAGGGGAGCTCCTATAATTCACCCCTCCACTTT.